Described below is a single T cell receptor (beta chain) sequence and its context. The assay was immunoSEQ multiplex PCR, and TCRdb's table has in-frame clones only and misses some. The table lists 75,000 to 95,000 clones, roughly nine tenths of them singletons, with around 3.5% in the top ten. The data originate from a study of control samples from healthy donors and cancer patients. The sequence derives from a woman aged 18-35 years in good health. The sample was blood.

CDR3 amino acids: CASSQLQGVSNQPQHF. The CDR3 bases are TGTGCCAGCAGCCAGTTACAGGGGGTTAGCAATCAGCCCCAGCATTTT. The chain has TRBV5-8 and TRBJ1-5; TRBD1 agrees at 8 bases. With 4 bases clipped from V and 0 bases from J, the junction kept 6 bases outside the gene matches. CDR1 SGHTS and CDR2 YDEGEE come from the germline V gene. This CDR3 has 16 residues.